This passage covers 17 T cell receptor beta chains from one sample sequenced in a study of metastatic and nonmetastatic thyroid tumors. Thyroid surgery took place with no prior treatment in any patient. TCRdb reassembled clones from the PCR reads with MiXCR. Of approximately 13,000 clones in the sample, about 12% were seen once. The source material was blood. These receptors all stem from a female donor with papillary thyroid cancer or a benign thyroid nodule (not recorded which). Some clones in this sample may be carry-over from other donors' samples.

The chain has TRBV7-8 and TRBJ1-1, with 10 bases identical to TRBD1. The CDR3 is 16 residues long. Trimming removed 5 bases from V and 4 bases from J; junction bases left unmatched: 10. Germline values: CDR1 SGHVS, CDR2 FQNEAQ. This CDR3 is CASSLSDRGIFTEAFF. CDR3 in DNA: TGTGCCAGCAGCCTCTCGGACAGGGGGATCTTCACTGAAGCTTTCTTT.

This clone was observed many times. J is TRBJ2-5 and V is TRBV5-1, with 10 bases identical to TRBD2. There are 16 residues in the CDR3. The germline V gene has CDR1 SGHRS and CDR2 YFSETQ. Trimming at V came to 5 bases and at J to 4 bases, leaving 11 bases not matched to a gene. The CDR3 DNA follows: TGCGCCAGCAGGAGTGCTAGCGGGAGTTGGGGAGAGACCCAGTACTTC. Translated: CASRSASGSWGETQYF.

This clone is labeled medium-sized (0.01 to 0.1%). CDR3 region: CASSPGTGREQYF. DNA for the CDR3: TGTGCCAGCAGCCCAGGGACAGGTCGCGAGCAGTACTTC. The chain is built from TRBV7-3 and TRBJ2-7, with 8 positions matching TRBD1. The germline CDR1 and CDR2 sequences are SGHTA and FQGTGA. Trimming took 5 bases from V and 6 from J; bases not matched to a gene: 6. There are 13 residues in the CDR3.

This clone has a count of ten or more. This chain links TRBV11-2 with TRBJ2-3; D not resolved. The germline CDR1 and CDR2 sequences are SGHAT and FQNNGV. The CDR3 sequence is 12 residues long. The V end was cut by 5 bases, the J end by 2 bases, with 5 bases between. CDR3 amino acids: CASSQITDTQYF. The CDR3 DNA is TGTGCCAGCAGCCAGATCACAGATACGCAGTATTTT.

This clone is deemed medium-sized. The chain has TRBV19 and TRBJ1-1; D possibly corresponds to TRBD1 (5 bases). Germline CDR1 is LNHDA and CDR2 is SQIVND (reference sequence). The V end lost 3 bases, the J end lost 1 base, and 12 bases lay between the germline ends. This CDR3 comprises 15 residues. The CDR3 loop reads CASSIGGTGNTEAFF. The CDR3 DNA reads TGTGCCAGTAGTATTGGGGGAACAGGGAACACTGAAGCTTTCTTT.

In its sample, this clone was seen many times. V and J are TRBV4-2 and TRBJ1-2; 11 nucleotides match TRBD1. Germline CDR1 is LGHNA and CDR2 is YNFKEQ. This CDR3 has 15 residues. Trimming took 0 bases from V and 8 from J; bases not matched to a gene: 5. CDR3 residues: CASSQDLGQGVGYTF. CDR3 in DNA: TGTGCCAGCAGCCAAGATCTGGGACAGGGGGTCGGCTACACCTTC.

This clone is labeled as medium-sized. The chain recombines TRBV28 with TRBJ1-6; 7 nucleotides align to TRBD1. This CDR3 is 14 amino acids long. CDR1 and CDR2 (germline): MDHEN, SYDVKM. The J segment lost 9 bases and the V segment lost 4 bases, leaving 6 bases of the junction unmatched. The CDR3 nucleotides read TGTGCCAGCAGTTCCGGACAGGAAAGTTCACCCCTCCACTTT. The encoded protein is CASSSGQESSPLHF.

Ten or more counts support this clone. The gene calls are TRBV11-3 and TRBJ2-1; 14 positions match TRBD2. The CDR3 length is 14 residues. Germline CDR1 and CDR2: SGHNT and YENEEA. V trimming: 5 bases; J trimming: 15 bases; junction bases outside the gene matches: 9. DNA for the CDR3: TGTGCCAGCAGCCTCGGGACTAGCGGGGGAAGGCCGTTCTTC. Amino acids: CASSLGTSGGRPFF. Based on the CDR3 plus reference TRBV11-3 and TRBJ2-1, the full variable domain is EAGVVQSPRYKIIEKKQPVAFWCNPISGHNTLYWYLQNLGQGPELLIRYENEEAVDDSQLPKDRFSAERLKGVDSTLKIQPAELGDSAVYLCASSLGTSGGRPFFGPGTRLTVL.

This clone was counted only a few times. The gene calls are TRBV6-5 and TRBJ2-7, with D perhaps given as TRBD1 or TRBD2 (6 bases each). The CDR3 has 15 residues. Germline V gives CDR1 MNHEY, CDR2 SVGAGI. The V end lost 0 bases, the J end lost 4 bases, and 13 bases lay between the germline ends. The CDR3 region has the DNA TGTGCCAGCAGTTACTCGGACGGAGGGGGTTACGAGCAGTACTTC. Residues: CASSYSDGGGYEQYF.

The chain combines TRBV19 with TRBJ2-1; 7 bases align to TRBD1. Germline V gene data show CDR1 as LNHDA and CDR2 as SQIVND (reference sequence). The V segment lost 5 bases and the J segment 10 bases; nucleotides outside the gene matches: 11. This CDR3 is built from 14 residues. The DNA of the CDR3 is TGTGCCAGTAGTGGAACGACAGGGCCCGGAGAGCAGTTCTTC. Its translation is CASSGTTGPGEQFF.

This clone was counted ten times or more. This rearrangement joins TRBV2 to TRBJ2-3, with D possibly called TRBD1 or TRBD2 (5 bases each). This CDR3 region has 16 residues. V was shortened by 9 bases and J by 2 bases, with 21 bases between the two germline ends. Germline V gene lookup returns CDR1 SNHLY and CDR2 FYNNEI. The CDR3: CASGTKSDLHTDTQYF. CDR3 sequence (DNA): TGTGCCAGTGGGACCAAGTCCGACTTACACACAGATACGCAGTATTTT.

This clone was counted ten times or more. V usage is TRBV29-1 and J usage is TRBJ2-7, with 9 bases fitting TRBD1. This CDR3 has 13 residues. Germline V lookup: CDR1 SQVTM, CDR2 ANQGSEA. Germline trimming cut 7 bases from V and 5 bases from J; bases unmatched to any gene: 9. CDR3 in DNA: TGCAGCGCCCGGGACAGGGAAACCCACGAGCAGTACTTC. Its protein is CSARDRETHEQYF.

This clone is medium-sized (0.01 to 0.1%) in the sample. The chain carries TRBV6-1 and TRBJ2-7, with D hard to call. Germline V gene lookup returns CDR1 MNHNS and CDR2 SASEGT. V lost 1 base to trimming and J lost 1 base, with 11 bases between them. The length of the CDR3 is 15 residues. The CDR3 DNA sequence: TGTGCCAGCAGTGAAGAGATGGCAGCGTCCTACGAGCAGTACTTC. This sequence encodes CASSEEMAASYEQYF.

This clone showed up just a few times. The conserved phenylalanine or tryptophan is not found at the CDR3 terminus, so this likely reflects a read error. This chain uses TRBV2 with TRBJ2-5, with D uncertain. The V gene's germline CDR1 is SNHLY and CDR2 FYNNEI. V was clipped by 6 bases and J by 3 bases, with 17 bases between them. The length of the CDR3 is 15 residues. The CDR3 protein is CASSTPVGRKETQYL. DNA for the CDR3: TGTGCCAGCAGCACCCCTGTCGGCCGAAAAGAGACCCAGTACCTC.

This clone was recorded at least ten times. J is TRBJ1-1 and V is TRBV7-3, with D hard to call. This CDR3 is 13 amino acids long. Germline lookup yields CDR1 SGHTA and CDR2 FQGTGA. V gave up 3 bases and J gave up 1 base, with 6 bases separating them. In DNA form, the CDR3 reads TGTGCCAGCAGCTTGGCCGAGAACACTGAAGCTTTCTTT. It translates to CASSLAENTEAFF.

Many counts were recorded for this clone. CDR3 coding DNA: TGTGCCAGCAGTGAATTAGGGGACAGGAGAGAAAAACTGTTTTTT. Its translation: CASSELGDRREKLFF. The genes are TRBV6-1 and TRBJ1-4; 8 positions agree with TRBD1. The germline CDR1 and CDR2 sequences are MNHNS and SASEGT. V lost 2 bases and J lost 8; bases outside the gene matches: 7. This CDR3 has 15 amino acids.

This clone was counted many times. The chain uses TRBV28 and TRBJ1-5; D remains ambiguous. The V gene's germline CDR1 is MDHEN and CDR2 SYDVKM. This CDR3 is built from 15 residues. V lost 3 bases, J lost 1 base, and 10 bases lay in between. The CDR3 region has the DNA TGTGCCAGCAGTTTTATTCCGGACAGCAATCAGCCCCAGCATTTT. The encoded protein is CASSFIPDSNQPQHF.